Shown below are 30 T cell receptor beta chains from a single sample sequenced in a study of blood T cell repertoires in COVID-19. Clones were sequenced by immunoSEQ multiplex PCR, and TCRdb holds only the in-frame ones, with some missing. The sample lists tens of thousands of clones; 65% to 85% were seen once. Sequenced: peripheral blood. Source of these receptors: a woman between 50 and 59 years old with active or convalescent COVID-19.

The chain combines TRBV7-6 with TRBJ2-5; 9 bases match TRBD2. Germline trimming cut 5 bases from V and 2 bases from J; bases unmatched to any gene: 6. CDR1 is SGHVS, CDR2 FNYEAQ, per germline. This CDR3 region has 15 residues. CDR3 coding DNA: TGTGCCAGCAGCCTGGAGACTAGCGGTCAAGAGACCCAGTACTTC. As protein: CASSLETSGQETQYF.

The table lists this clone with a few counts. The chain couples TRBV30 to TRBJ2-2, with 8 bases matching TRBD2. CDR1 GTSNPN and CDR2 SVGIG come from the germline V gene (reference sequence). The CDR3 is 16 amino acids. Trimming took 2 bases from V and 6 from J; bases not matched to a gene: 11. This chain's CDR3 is CAWSLFSGSMAGELFF. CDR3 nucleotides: TGTGCCTGGAGTCTTTTCAGCGGGAGCATGGCCGGGGAGCTGTTTTTT.

CDR3 in DNA: TGTGCCAGCAATAGACAGGGATCCAGCAATCAGCCCCAGCATTTT. Translation gives CASNRQGSSNQPQHF. The gene calls are TRBV27 and TRBJ1-5; 7 positions match TRBD1. CDR1 is MNHEY, CDR2 SMNVEV, per germline (reference sequence). The trim removed 7 bases at V and 1 base at J, leaving 7 bases unmatched. The CDR3 spans 15 residues.

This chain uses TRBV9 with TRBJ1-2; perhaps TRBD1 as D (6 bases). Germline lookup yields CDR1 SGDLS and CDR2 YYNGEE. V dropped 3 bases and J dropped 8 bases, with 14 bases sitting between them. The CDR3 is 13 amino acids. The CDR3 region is CASSDRAPWGYTF. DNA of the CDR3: TGTGCCAGCAGCGACAGGGCCCCCTGGGGCTACACCTTC.

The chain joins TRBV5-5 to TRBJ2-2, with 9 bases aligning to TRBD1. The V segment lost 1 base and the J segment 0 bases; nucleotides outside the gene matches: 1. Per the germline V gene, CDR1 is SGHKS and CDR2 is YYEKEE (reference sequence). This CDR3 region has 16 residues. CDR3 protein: CASSLTGGANTGELFF. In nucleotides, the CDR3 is TGTGCCAGCAGCTTGACAGGGGGCGCGAACACCGGGGAGCTGTTTTTT. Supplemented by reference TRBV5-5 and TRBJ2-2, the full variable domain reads DAGVTQSPTHLIKTRGQQVTLRCSPISGHKSVSWYQQVLGQGPQFIFQYYEKEERGRGNFPDRFSARQFPNYSSELNVNALLLGDSALYLCASSLTGGANTGELFFGEGSRLTVL.

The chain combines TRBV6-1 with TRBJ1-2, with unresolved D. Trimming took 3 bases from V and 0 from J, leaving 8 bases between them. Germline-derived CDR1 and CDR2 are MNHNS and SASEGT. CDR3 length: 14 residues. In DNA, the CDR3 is TGTGCCAGCAGTGATTGGACTACTAACTATGGCTACACCTTC. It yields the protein CASSDWTTNYGYTF.

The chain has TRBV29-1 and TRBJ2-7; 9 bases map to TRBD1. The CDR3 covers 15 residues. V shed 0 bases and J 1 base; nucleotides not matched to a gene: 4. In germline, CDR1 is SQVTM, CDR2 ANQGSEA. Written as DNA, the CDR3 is TGCAGCGTTGAAGAGGACAGGGGCCGATCCTACGAGCAGTACTTC. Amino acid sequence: CSVEEDRGRSYEQYF.

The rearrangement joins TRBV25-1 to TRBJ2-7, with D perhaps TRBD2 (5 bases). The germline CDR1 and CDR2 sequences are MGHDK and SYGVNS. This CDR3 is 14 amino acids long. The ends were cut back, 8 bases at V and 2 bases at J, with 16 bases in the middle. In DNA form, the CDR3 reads TGTGCCAGCGTTGGGGAGATTGCCCCCTACGAGCAGTACTTC. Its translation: CASVGEIAPYEQYF.

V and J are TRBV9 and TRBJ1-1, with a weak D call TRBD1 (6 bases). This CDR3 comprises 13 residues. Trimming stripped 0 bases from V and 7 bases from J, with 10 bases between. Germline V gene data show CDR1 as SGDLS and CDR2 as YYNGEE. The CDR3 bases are TGTGCCAGCAGCGTAGACGACAGGAGTGAAGCTTTCTTT. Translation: CASSVDDRSEAFF.

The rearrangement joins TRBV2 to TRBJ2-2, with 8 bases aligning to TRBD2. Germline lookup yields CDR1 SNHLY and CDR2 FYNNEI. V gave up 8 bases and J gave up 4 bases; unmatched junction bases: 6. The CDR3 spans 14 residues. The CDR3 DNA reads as TGTGCCAGCTCACGGGAGGGGCGCACCGGGGAGCTGTTTTTT. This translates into CASSREGRTGELFF.

The CDR3 region has the DNA TGCGCCAGCAGCCAAGATTTACACCGCACAGATACGCAGTATTTT. This translates into CASSQDLHRTDTQYF. The gene calls are TRBV4-3 and TRBJ2-3; no definite D call. V dropped 0 bases and J dropped 1 base, with 8 bases sitting between them. The CDR3 sequence is 15 residues long. Germline assignment: CDR1 LGHNA and CDR2 YSLEER.

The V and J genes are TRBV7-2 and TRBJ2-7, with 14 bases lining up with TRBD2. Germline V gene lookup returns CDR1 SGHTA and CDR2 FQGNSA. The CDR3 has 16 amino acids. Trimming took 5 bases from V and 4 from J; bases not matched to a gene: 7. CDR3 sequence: CASSIGTSGSVYEQYF. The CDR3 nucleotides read TGTGCCAGCAGCATAGGGACTAGCGGGAGTGTGTACGAGCAGTACTTC.

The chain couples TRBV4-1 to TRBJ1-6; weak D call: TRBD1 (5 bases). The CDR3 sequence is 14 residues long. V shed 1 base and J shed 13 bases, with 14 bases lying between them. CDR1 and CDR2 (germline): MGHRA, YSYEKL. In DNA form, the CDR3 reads TGCGCCAGCAGCCAAGGCGCAGGACATTGGCCCCTCCACTTT. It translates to CASSQGAGHWPLHF.

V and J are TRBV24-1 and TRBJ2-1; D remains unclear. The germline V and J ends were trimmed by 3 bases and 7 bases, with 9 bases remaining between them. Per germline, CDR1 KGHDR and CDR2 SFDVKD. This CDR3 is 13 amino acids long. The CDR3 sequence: CATSDRASNEQFF. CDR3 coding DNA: TGTGCCACCAGTGATAGAGCCTCGAATGAGCAGTTCTTC.

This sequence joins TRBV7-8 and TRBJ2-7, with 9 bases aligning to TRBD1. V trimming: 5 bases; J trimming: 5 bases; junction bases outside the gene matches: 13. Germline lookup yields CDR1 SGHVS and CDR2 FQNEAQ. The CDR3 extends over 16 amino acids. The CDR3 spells CASSERVGTGTHEQYF. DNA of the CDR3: TGTGCCAGCAGCGAAAGAGTGGGGACAGGGACCCACGAGCAGTACTTC.

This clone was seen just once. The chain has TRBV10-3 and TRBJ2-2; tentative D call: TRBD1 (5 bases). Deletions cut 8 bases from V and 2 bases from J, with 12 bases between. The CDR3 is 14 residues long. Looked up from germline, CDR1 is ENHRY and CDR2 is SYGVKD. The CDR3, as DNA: TGTGCCATCGCCGTGACAGACAACACCGGGGAGCTGTTTTTT. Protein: CAIAVTDNTGELFF.

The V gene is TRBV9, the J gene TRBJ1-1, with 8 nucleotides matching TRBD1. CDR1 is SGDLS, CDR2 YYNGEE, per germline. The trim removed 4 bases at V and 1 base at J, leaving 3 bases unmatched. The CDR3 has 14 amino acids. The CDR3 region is CASSPGGQNTEAFF. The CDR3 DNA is TGTGCCAGCAGCCCAGGGGGCCAGAACACTGAAGCTTTCTTT.

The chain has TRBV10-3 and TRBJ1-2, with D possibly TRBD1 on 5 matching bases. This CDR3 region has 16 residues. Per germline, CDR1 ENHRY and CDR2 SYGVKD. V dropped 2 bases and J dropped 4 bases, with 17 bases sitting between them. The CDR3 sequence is CAISERMGPNLYGYTF. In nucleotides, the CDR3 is TGTGCCATCAGTGAGAGGATGGGGCCAAACCTCTATGGCTACACCTTC.

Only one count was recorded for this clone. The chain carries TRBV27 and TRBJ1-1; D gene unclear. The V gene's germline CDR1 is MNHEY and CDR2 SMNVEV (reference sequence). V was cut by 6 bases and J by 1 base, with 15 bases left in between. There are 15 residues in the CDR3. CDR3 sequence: CASRPFPVTNTEAFF. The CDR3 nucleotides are TGTGCCAGCAGGCCCTTTCCAGTAACGAACACTGAAGCTTTCTTT.

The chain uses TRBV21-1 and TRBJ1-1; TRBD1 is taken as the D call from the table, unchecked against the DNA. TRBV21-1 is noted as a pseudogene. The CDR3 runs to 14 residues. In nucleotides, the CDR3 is TGTGCCATCCGGGACAGGGGTTTGGGCACTGAAGCTTTCTTT. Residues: CAIRDRGLGTEAFF.

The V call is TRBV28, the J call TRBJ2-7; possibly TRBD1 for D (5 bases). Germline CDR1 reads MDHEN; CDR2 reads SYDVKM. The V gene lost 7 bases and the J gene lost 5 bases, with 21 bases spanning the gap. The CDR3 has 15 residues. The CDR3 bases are TGTGCCAGCACTTTGCCCCAGGCTCTAGGGGACGAGCAGTACTTC. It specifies CASTLPQALGDEQYF.

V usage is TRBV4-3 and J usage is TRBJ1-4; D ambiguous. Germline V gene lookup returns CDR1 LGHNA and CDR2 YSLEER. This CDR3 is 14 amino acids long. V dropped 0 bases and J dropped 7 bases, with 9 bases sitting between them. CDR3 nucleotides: TGCGCCAGCAGCCAAGATGCACGGAGTGAAAAACTGTTTTTT. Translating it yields CASSQDARSEKLFF.

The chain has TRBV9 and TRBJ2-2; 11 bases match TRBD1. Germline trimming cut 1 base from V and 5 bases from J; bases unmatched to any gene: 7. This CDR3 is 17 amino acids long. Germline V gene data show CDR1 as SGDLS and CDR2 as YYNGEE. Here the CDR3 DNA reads TGTGCCAGCAGCGTACCCCGGACAGGGGGCAAGACCGGGGAGCTGTTTTTT. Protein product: CASSVPRTGGKTGELFF. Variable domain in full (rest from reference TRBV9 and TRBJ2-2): DSGVTQTPKHLITATGQRVTLRCSPRSGDLSVYWYQQSLDQGLQFLIQYYNGEERAKGNILERFSAQQFPDLHSELNLSSLELGDSALYFCASSVPRTGGKTGELFFGEGSRLTVL.

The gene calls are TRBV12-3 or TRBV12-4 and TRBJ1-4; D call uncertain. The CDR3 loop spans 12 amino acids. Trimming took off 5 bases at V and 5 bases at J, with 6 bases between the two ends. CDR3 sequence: CASSALNEKLFF. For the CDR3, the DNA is TGTGCCAGCAGTGCACTGAATGAAAAACTGTTTTTT.

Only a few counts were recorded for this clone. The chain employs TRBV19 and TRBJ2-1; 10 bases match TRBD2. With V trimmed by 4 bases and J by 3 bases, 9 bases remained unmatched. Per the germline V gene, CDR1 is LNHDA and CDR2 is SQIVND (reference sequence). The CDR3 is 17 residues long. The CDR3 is CASSTDMTSGFYNEQFF. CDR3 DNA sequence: TGTGCCAGTAGTACTGATATGACTAGCGGGTTCTACAATGAGCAGTTCTTC.

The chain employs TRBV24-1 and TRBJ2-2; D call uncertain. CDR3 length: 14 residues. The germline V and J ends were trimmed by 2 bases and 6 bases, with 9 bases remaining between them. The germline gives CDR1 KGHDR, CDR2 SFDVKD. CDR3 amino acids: CATSDSTQAGELFF. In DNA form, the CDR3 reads TGTGCCACCAGTGATTCCACCCAGGCCGGGGAGCTGTTTTTT.

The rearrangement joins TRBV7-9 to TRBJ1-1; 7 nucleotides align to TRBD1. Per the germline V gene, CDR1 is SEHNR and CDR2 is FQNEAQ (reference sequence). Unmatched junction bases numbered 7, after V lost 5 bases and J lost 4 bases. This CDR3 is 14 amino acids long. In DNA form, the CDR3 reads TGTGCCAGCAGCCGCGACAGGGTATCCACTGAAGCTTTCTTT. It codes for CASSRDRVSTEAFF. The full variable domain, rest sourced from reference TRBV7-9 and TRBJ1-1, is DTGVSQNPRHKITKRGQNVTFRCDPISEHNRLYWYRQTLGQGPEFLTYFQNEAQLEKSRLLSDRFSAERPKGSFSTLEIQRTEQGDSAMYLCASSRDRVSTEAFFGQGTRLTVV.

As DNA, the CDR3 is TGTGCCAGCAGCGTAAGGGGCGACAATTCACCCCTCCACTTT. Its translation: CASSVRGDNSPLHF. The V gene is TRBV9, the J gene TRBJ1-6, with a possible D match to TRBD1 (5 bases). The CDR3 spans 14 residues. V lost 1 base to trimming and J lost 7 bases, with 9 bases between them. Germline assignment: CDR1 SGDLS and CDR2 YYNGEE.

This chain's CDR3 is CASSFNSQETQYF. The CDR3 DNA sequence: TGTGCCAGCAGTTTCAACAGCCAAGAGACCCAGTACTTC. This chain uses TRBV28 with TRBJ2-5; D not certain. The length of the CDR3 is 13 residues. Germline V gene data show CDR1 as MDHEN and CDR2 as SYDVKM. Trimming removed 3 bases from V and 1 base from J, with 6 bases in between.

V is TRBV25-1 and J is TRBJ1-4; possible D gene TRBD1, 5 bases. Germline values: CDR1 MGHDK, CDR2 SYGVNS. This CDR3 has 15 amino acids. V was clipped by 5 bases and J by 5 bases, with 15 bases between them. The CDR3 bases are TGTGCCAGCAGTCCCCATCTGGGGGGGAATGAAAAACTGTTTTTT. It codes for CASSPHLGGNEKLFF.